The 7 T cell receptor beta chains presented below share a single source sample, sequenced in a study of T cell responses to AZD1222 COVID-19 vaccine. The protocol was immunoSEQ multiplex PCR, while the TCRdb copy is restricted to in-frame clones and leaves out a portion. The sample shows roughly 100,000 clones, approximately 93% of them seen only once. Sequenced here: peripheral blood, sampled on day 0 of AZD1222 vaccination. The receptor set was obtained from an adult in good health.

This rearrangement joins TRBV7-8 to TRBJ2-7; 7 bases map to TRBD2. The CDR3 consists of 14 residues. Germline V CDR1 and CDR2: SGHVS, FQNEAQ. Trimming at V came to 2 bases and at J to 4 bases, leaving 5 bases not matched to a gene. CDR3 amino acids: CASSLSGAGYEQYF. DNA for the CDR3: TGTGCCAGCAGCTTATCCGGAGCGGGATACGAGCAGTACTTC.

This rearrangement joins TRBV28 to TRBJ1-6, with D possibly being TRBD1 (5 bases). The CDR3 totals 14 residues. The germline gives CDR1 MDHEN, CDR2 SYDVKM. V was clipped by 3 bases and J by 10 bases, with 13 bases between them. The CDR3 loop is CASSFQGSRSPLHF. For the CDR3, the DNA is TGTGCCAGCAGTTTCCAGGGCTCCCGCTCACCCCTCCACTTT.

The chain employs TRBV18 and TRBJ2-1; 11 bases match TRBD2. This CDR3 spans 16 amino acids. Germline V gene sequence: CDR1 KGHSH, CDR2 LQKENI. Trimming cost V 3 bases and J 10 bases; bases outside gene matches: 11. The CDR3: CASSPPGTSGPREQFF. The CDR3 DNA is TGTGCCAGCTCACCTCCCGGGACTAGCGGACCTCGGGAGCAGTTCTTC.

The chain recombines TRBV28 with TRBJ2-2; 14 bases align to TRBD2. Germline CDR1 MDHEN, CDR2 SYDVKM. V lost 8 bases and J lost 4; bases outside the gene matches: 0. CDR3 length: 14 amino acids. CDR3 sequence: CASGLAGGTGELFF. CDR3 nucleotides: TGTGCCAGCGGACTAGCGGGAGGCACCGGGGAGCTGTTTTTT.

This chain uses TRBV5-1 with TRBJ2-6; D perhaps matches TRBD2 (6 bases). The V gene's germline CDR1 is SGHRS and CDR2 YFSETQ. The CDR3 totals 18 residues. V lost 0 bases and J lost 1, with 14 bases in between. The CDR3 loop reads CASSLAKVGTSGANVLTF. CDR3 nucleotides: TGCGCCAGCAGCTTGGCCAAAGTAGGGACTTCTGGGGCCAACGTCCTGACTTTC.

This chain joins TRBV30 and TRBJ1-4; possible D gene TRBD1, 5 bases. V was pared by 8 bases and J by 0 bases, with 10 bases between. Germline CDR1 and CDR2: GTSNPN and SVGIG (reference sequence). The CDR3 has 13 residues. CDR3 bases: TGTGCCGCCCAACAGGCAACTAATGAAAAACTGTTTTTT. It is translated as CAAQQATNEKLFF.

The CDR3 loop is CSADKNTEAFF. In DNA form, the CDR3 reads TGCAGTGCAGATAAGAACACTGAAGCTTTCTTT. The chain uses TRBV20-1 and TRBJ1-1; D unresolved. This CDR3 comprises 11 residues. Trimming cost V 6 bases and J 1 base, with 6 bases left between them. Germline V gene data show CDR1 as DFQATT and CDR2 as SNEGSKA (reference sequence).